A single sample is the source of the 28 T cell receptor beta chains below, sequenced in a study of T cell changes during pregnancy in multiple sclerosis. The data were produced by immunoSEQ multiplex PCR, yet TCRdb's version contains in-frame clones alone and is incomplete. The sample includes some 70,000 clones, roughly nine tenths of them seen just once. The input for sequencing was peripheral blood, taken in the second trimester of pregnancy. These receptors all stem from a female donor with multiple sclerosis, enrolled in a pregnancy study.

The V and J genes are TRBV4-3 and TRBJ2-2; 9 bases line up with TRBD2. This CDR3 contains 17 residues. Germline V lookup: CDR1 LGHNA, CDR2 YSLEER. Unmatched junction bases numbered 6, after V lost 0 bases and J lost 4 bases. The CDR3 bases are TGCGCCAGCAGCCAAGACGGCGGGGGGGCGGGCACCGGGGAGCTGTTTTTT. Translated: CASSQDGGGAGTGELFF.

The chain couples TRBV9 to TRBJ1-2; no clear D. V was trimmed by 0 bases and J by 6 bases, leaving 15 bases between them. There are 15 residues in the CDR3. Germline values: CDR1 SGDLS, CDR2 YYNGEE. CDR3 DNA sequence: TGTGCCAGCAGCGTAGATGGGCGTTCGAGTGATGGCTACACCTTC. This gives the protein CASSVDGRSSDGYTF.

The V gene is TRBV27, the J gene TRBJ1-2; D perhaps matches TRBD1 (6 bases). V was cut by 2 bases and J by 4 bases, with 14 bases left in between. Germline lookup yields CDR1 MNHEY and CDR2 SMNVEV (reference sequence). The CDR3 runs to 15 residues. CDR3 nucleotides: TGTGCCAGCAGTTTAGCCCAGGGAGGGGGCTATGGCTACACCTTC. It translates to CASSLAQGGGYGYTF.

The V call is TRBV25-1, the J call TRBJ2-3; weak D call: TRBD2 (6 bases). In germline, CDR1 is MGHDK, CDR2 SYGVNS. Deletions cut 3 bases from V and 5 bases from J, with 15 bases between. This CDR3 has 15 residues. In DNA, the CDR3 is TGTGCCAGCAGTGACCTAATACGGGGGATAGATACGCAGTATTTT. Its translation is CASSDLIRGIDTQYF.

The rearrangement uses TRBV7-9 and TRBJ1-5; TRBD1 might be the D (5 bases). CDR3 length equals 13 residues. CDR1 and CDR2 from the germline V gene are SEHNR and FQNEAQ (reference sequence). V was trimmed by 1 base and J by 6 bases, leaving 7 bases between them. In nucleotides, the CDR3 is TGTGCCAGCAGCTTAGAGGGGTCTCAGCCCCAGCATTTT. Translation gives CASSLEGSQPQHF.

CDR3 bases: TGTGCCAGCAGCGTAGAGCCAGGGGGCAACACAGATACGCAGTATTTT. As protein: CASSVEPGGNTDTQYF. The chain employs TRBV9 and TRBJ2-3; TRBD1 agrees at 8 bases. The CDR3 is 16 amino acids. CDR1 is SGDLS, CDR2 YYNGEE, per germline. With 0 bases clipped from V and 2 bases from J, the junction kept 5 bases outside the gene matches.

V is TRBV11-2 and J is TRBJ1-2, with D possibly matching TRBD1 (6 bases). The germline V gene encodes CDR1 SGHAT and CDR2 FQNNGV. Trimming left V 1 base short and J 7 bases short, with 10 bases between. This CDR3 region has 13 residues. Written as DNA, the CDR3 is TGTGCCAGCAGCTTAGTCAGGGGTAGTGGCTACACCTTC. This gives the protein CASSLVRGSGYTF.

The rearrangement uses TRBV7-3 and TRBJ2-2; TRBD2 agrees at 8 bases. V lost 3 bases, J lost 3 bases, and 3 bases stayed unmatched. The CDR3 runs 15 residues. Germline CDR1 is SGHTA and CDR2 is FQGTGA. DNA for the CDR3: TGTGCCAGCAGCTTTAGCGGGGACTACACCGGGGAGCTGTTTTTT. Translation: CASSFSGDYTGELFF.

The genes are TRBV5-6 and TRBJ1-2, with D possibly TRBD1 on 6 matching bases. Germline V CDR1 and CDR2: SGHDT, YYEEEE. V was cut by 0 bases and J by 6 bases, with 12 bases left in between. The length of the CDR3 is 14 residues. CDR3 DNA sequence: TGTGCCAGCAGCTTGGTAGCGGGGGCCCATGGCTACACCTTC. It is translated as CASSLVAGAHGYTF.

This clone was observed a few times. The chain couples TRBV18 to TRBJ1-1, with no clear D. The V and J ends lost 1 base and 2 bases respectively, with 5 bases between them. The CDR3 runs to 13 residues. From germline, CDR1 is KGHSH and CDR2 LQKENI. The chain's CDR3 is CASSPRHNTEAFF. The DNA of the CDR3 is TGTGCCAGCTCACCACGACACAACACTGAAGCTTTCTTT.

The J gene is TRBJ1-1, the V gene TRBV27; 11 nucleotides agree with TRBD1. Germline V CDR1 and CDR2: MNHEY, SMNVEV (reference sequence). V was clipped by 3 bases and J by 0 bases; unmatched bases: 6. This CDR3 contains 17 residues. CDR3 bases: TGTGCCAGCAGTTTGGGGACAGGGGGGCCAATGAACACTGAAGCTTTCTTT. Translating it yields CASSLGTGGPMNTEAFF.

V and J are TRBV5-1 and TRBJ1-6, with TRBD1 matching over 7 bases. Germline CDR1 is SGHRS and CDR2 is YFSETQ. The junction had 4 bases not matched to a gene; V was cut back by 2 bases and J by 8 bases. The CDR3 is made up of 14 amino acids. CDR3 in amino acids: CASSFDREYSPLHF. DNA of the CDR3: TGCGCCAGCAGCTTTGACAGGGAGTATTCACCCCTCCACTTT.

The rearrangement links TRBV7-9 to TRBJ1-3; 7 nucleotides align to TRBD1. The CDR3 loop spans 16 amino acids. V was clipped by 4 bases and J by 1 base; unmatched bases: 7. Germline lookup yields CDR1 SEHNR and CDR2 FQNEAQ (reference sequence). The DNA for the CDR3 is TGTGCCAGCAGCTCCACCAACAGGGGATCTGGAAACACCATATATTTT. As protein: CASSSTNRGSGNTIYF.

The genes are TRBV6-1 and TRBJ1-5, with a possible D match to TRBD1 (6 bases). The V end was cut by 4 bases, the J end by 6 bases, with 16 bases between. The length of the CDR3 is 15 residues. Germline V gives CDR1 MNHNS, CDR2 SASEGT. This chain's CDR3 is CASSAETGHSQPQHF. In DNA, the CDR3 is TGTGCCAGCAGTGCCGAGACAGGCCACAGTCAGCCCCAGCATTTT.

This chain connects TRBV5-1 to TRBJ2-3, with 7 bases that match TRBD2. The V segment lost 0 bases and the J segment 1 base; nucleotides outside the gene matches: 2. CDR3 length: 15 residues. Germline V gene data show CDR1 as SGHRS and CDR2 as YFSETQ. CDR3 in DNA: TGCGCCAGCAGCTTGGGGGGGAGGGGCACAGATACGCAGTATTTT. Translating gives CASSLGGRGTDTQYF.

The V and J genes are TRBV5-1 and TRBJ1-2, with 9 nucleotides matching TRBD1. Losses at the gene ends were 3 bases for V and 4 bases for J; bases not matched to a gene: 4. This CDR3 has 14 residues. Per the germline V gene, CDR1 is SGHRS and CDR2 is YFSETQ. The CDR3 reads CASSSGQGSYGYTF. The CDR3 nucleotides are TGCGCCAGCAGCTCGGGACAGGGCAGCTATGGCTACACCTTC.

This clone occurred once. This sequence joins TRBV6-5 and TRBJ1-6; 7 nucleotides match TRBD1. The CDR3 length is 14 residues. The junction had 2 bases not matched to a gene; V was cut back by 0 bases and J by 9 bases. Germline V gene data show CDR1 as MNHEY and CDR2 as SVGAGI. This chain's CDR3 is CASSYSRDSSPLHF. The CDR3 DNA is TGTGCCAGCAGTTACTCCCGGGACAGTTCACCCCTCCACTTT.

The CDR3, as DNA: TGTGCCATCAGTGACCCGACAGGCATCAACTATGGCTACACCTTC. This encodes CAISDPTGINYGYTF. This rearrangement joins TRBV10-3 to TRBJ1-2, with D maybe TRBD1 (6 bases). Germline CDR1 ENHRY, CDR2 SYGVKD. V was trimmed by 3 bases and J by 2 bases, leaving 13 bases between them. The CDR3 runs 15 residues.

The chain combines TRBV5-1 with TRBJ2-7; 13 bases agree with TRBD2. CDR1 is SGHRS, CDR2 YFSETQ, per germline. The length of the CDR3 is 16 residues. Trimming cost V 3 bases and J 1 base; bases outside gene matches: 4. The CDR3 loop reads CASSWTSGGRSYEQYF. The CDR3 DNA reads TGCGCCAGCAGCTGGACTAGCGGGGGCAGATCCTACGAGCAGTACTTC.

The CDR3 loop is CASSQGADTQYF. DNA for the CDR3: TGCGCCAGCAGCCAAGGCGCGGATACGCAGTATTTT. The J gene is TRBJ2-3, the V gene TRBV4-3; the D is unclear. The length of the CDR3 is 12 residues. The germline V and J ends were trimmed by 1 base and 6 bases, with 5 bases remaining between them. Germline V gives CDR1 LGHNA, CDR2 YSLEER.

The chain uses TRBV29-1 and TRBJ2-7; D is possibly TRBD1 (6 bases). CDR3 size: 11 residues. The V and J ends lost 7 bases and 2 bases respectively, with 9 bases between them. From germline, CDR1 is SQVTM and CDR2 ANQGSEA. This chain's CDR3 is CSAGQPYEQYF. The DNA of the CDR3 is TGCAGCGCCGGACAGCCCTACGAGCAGTACTTC.

The chain links TRBV9 to TRBJ1-4; D ambiguous. This CDR3 contains 14 residues. The germline V gene encodes CDR1 SGDLS and CDR2 YYNGEE. V was cut by 0 bases and J by 4 bases, with 7 bases left in between. The CDR3: CASSVGSFNEKLFF. CDR3 DNA sequence: TGTGCCAGCAGCGTAGGGAGTTTTAATGAAAAACTGTTTTTT.

CDR3 amino acids: CASSQDPGTGGGTIYF. CDR3 coding DNA: TGCGCCAGCAGCCAAGACCCAGGGACAGGGGGCGGCACCATATATTTT. The genes are TRBV4-1 and TRBJ1-3; 12 bases are shared with TRBD1. Unmatched junction bases numbered 6, after V lost 0 bases and J lost 9 bases. Germline CDR1 is MGHRA and CDR2 is YSYEKL. The CDR3 totals 16 residues.

The chain is built from TRBV9 and TRBJ1-6; D possibly corresponds to TRBD1 (6 bases). The CDR3 is 15 amino acids. CDR1 and CDR2 from the germline V gene are SGDLS and YYNGEE. Trimming removed 4 bases from V and 7 bases from J, with 15 bases in between. CDR3 amino acids: CASSPQGFANSPLHF. Here the CDR3 DNA reads TGTGCCAGCAGCCCACAGGGATTCGCAAATTCACCCCTCCACTTT.

This rearrangement joins TRBV7-9 to TRBJ1-6; 7 nucleotides align to TRBD1. CDR1 SEHNR and CDR2 FQNEAQ come from the germline V gene (reference sequence). The CDR3 extends over 16 amino acids. V gave up 5 bases and J gave up 4 bases; unmatched junction bases: 8. The CDR3 DNA reads as TGTGCCAGCAGCCCGGGGGACAGTTCATATAATTCACCCCTCCACTTT. Protein product: CASSPGDSSYNSPLHF.

The genes are TRBV5-1 and TRBJ2-7; D is possibly TRBD1 (5 bases). In germline, CDR1 is SGHRS, CDR2 YFSETQ. The germline V and J ends were trimmed by 0 bases and 1 base, with 5 bases remaining between them. This CDR3 region has 13 residues. Here the CDR3 DNA reads TGCGCCAGCAGCTTGGAGGGGTCCTACGAGCAGTACTTC. Protein product: CASSLEGSYEQYF. Looking up the rest from reference TRBV5-1 and TRBJ2-7 gives the full variable domain: KAGVTQTPRYLIKTRGQQVTLSCSPISGHRSVSWYQQTPGQGLQFLFEYFSETQRNKGNFPGRFSGRQFSNSRSEMNVSTLELGDSALYLCASSLEGSYEQYFGPGTRLTVT.

The chain is built from TRBV5-1 and TRBJ1-1; D remains ambiguous. Germline assignment: CDR1 SGHRS and CDR2 YFSETQ. The length of the CDR3 is 14 residues. V lost 4 bases to trimming and J lost 7 bases, with 17 bases between them. The CDR3 here is CASSPLRSVGEAFF. The CDR3 DNA sequence: TGCGCCAGCAGCCCCCTTAGGAGCGTGGGTGAAGCTTTCTTT.

The chain couples TRBV27 to TRBJ2-5; 7 nucleotides align to TRBD1. Germline V gene data show CDR1 as MNHEY and CDR2 as SMNVEV (reference sequence). The V segment lost 7 bases and the J segment 1 base; nucleotides outside the gene matches: 9. The length of the CDR3 is 15 residues. DNA for the CDR3: TGTGCCAGCACCCCAGGGGGACAGATCCAAGAGACCCAGTACTTC. This gives the protein CASTPGGQIQETQYF.